Shown below are 26 T cell receptor beta chains from a single sample sequenced in a study of OX40 agonist ivuxolimab in advanced cancers. The repertoire was sequenced with immunoSEQ multiplex PCR; TCRdb's copy has only in-frame clones and lacks some. The sample includes around 77,000 clones, about 73% of them seen just once. The source was CD4+ or CD8+ T cells sorted from blood, collected in a trial of the OX40 agonist ivuxolimab. Receptor source: an adult with an advanced solid tumor such as melanoma, head and neck, liver or kidney cancer.

The chain carries TRBV7-8 and TRBJ2-2; D possibly corresponds to TRBD2 (6 bases). The V gene lost 4 bases and the J gene lost 3 bases, with 18 bases spanning the gap. This CDR3 has 17 amino acids. Germline lookup yields CDR1 SGHVS and CDR2 FQNEAQ. CDR3 coding DNA: TGTGCCAGCAGCTACCCCCCGGGGGAGAGGGACACCGGGGAGCTGTTTTTT. Translating gives CASSYPPGERDTGELFF.

The CDR3 here is CASSSTGNYGYTF. In DNA, the CDR3 is TGTGCCAGCAGTTCGACAGGGAACTATGGCTACACCTTC. V usage is TRBV6-6 and J usage is TRBJ1-2, with 7 bases aligning to TRBD1. The CDR3 loop spans 13 amino acids. V was pared by 4 bases and J by 2 bases, with 1 base of the junction left unmatched. CDR1 is MNHNY and CDR2 is SVGAGI in the germline V gene (reference sequence).

This chain links TRBV27 with TRBJ1-2, with TRBD1 identical over 9 bases. From germline, CDR1 is MNHEY and CDR2 SMNVEV (reference sequence). Losses at the gene ends were 4 bases for V and 0 bases for J; bases not matched to a gene: 6. The CDR3 sequence is 16 residues long. The CDR3 nucleotides read TGTGCCAGCAGTTCAGGGACAGGGAATACTAACTATGGCTACACCTTC. Its protein is CASSSGTGNTNYGYTF.

This clone was detected only once. V is TRBV5-8 and J is TRBJ2-1; no definite D call. From germline, CDR1 is SGHTS and CDR2 YDEGEE. This CDR3 contains 15 residues. Trimming took off 6 bases at V and 0 bases at J, with 13 bases between the two ends. The CDR3 spells CASITGRSSYNEQFF. CDR3 nucleotide sequence: TGTGCCAGCATCACTGGCAGGAGCTCCTACAATGAGCAGTTCTTC.

This chain joins TRBV27 and TRBJ2-2, with TRBD1 matching over 7 bases. In germline, CDR1 is MNHEY, CDR2 SMNVEV (reference sequence). CDR3 size: 20 residues. After removal of 2 bases from V and 3 bases from J, the junction contained 18 bases not matched to a gene. CDR3 sequence reads: CASSLRGPSPLRDHTGELFF. CDR3 nucleotide sequence: TGTGCCAGCAGTTTAAGGGGGCCTTCACCACTCCGAGACCACACCGGGGAGCTGTTTTTT.

This chain joins TRBV19 and TRBJ2-5; D remains unclear. Trimming stripped 3 bases from V and 2 bases from J, with 10 bases between. The CDR3 is 14 amino acids. Germline CDR1 LNHDA, CDR2 SQIVND (reference sequence). The CDR3 is CASSILGPQETQYF. In DNA form, the CDR3 reads TGTGCCAGTAGTATTCTAGGACCGCAAGAGACCCAGTACTTC.

The V and J genes are TRBV2 and TRBJ1-2, with TRBD1 matching over 7 bases. This CDR3 region has 17 residues. Germline CDR1 and CDR2: SNHLY and FYNNEI. V lost 4 bases and J lost 6; bases outside the gene matches: 17. The CDR3 DNA follows: TGTGCCAGCAGTGGGTTCCCCCGGGACAGAGTTAGGGATGGCTACACCTTC. Protein sequence: CASSGFPRDRVRDGYTF.

This sequence joins TRBV5-1 and TRBJ2-4; D unresolved. With 4 bases removed from V and 6 bases from J, the gap between germline ends came to 20 bases. Germline CDR1 SGHRS, CDR2 YFSETQ. The CDR3 covers 16 residues. The CDR3 region is CASSRQYQYTGNIQYF. In nucleotides, the CDR3 is TGCGCCAGCAGCCGGCAATATCAGTATACGGGAAACATTCAGTACTTC.

The chain has TRBV11-2 and TRBJ2-2; D may be TRBD2 (6 bases). Between the trimmed V and J ends, which lost 5 bases and 4 bases, there was a span of 14 bases. In germline, CDR1 is SGHAT, CDR2 FQNNGV. CDR3 length: 15 amino acids. The CDR3 protein is CASSRGFSGTGELFF. In DNA, the CDR3 is TGTGCCAGCAGCCGAGGATTTAGCGGCACCGGGGAGCTGTTTTTT.

The gene calls are TRBV9 and TRBJ2-2, with D perhaps matching TRBD1 or TRBD2 (6 bases each). The germline V gene encodes CDR1 SGDLS and CDR2 YYNGEE. The CDR3 is made up of 14 amino acids. The ends were cut back, 4 bases at V and 6 bases at J, with 13 bases in the middle. CDR3 region: CASSPLGGAGELFF. DNA of the CDR3: TGTGCCAGCAGCCCCCTCGGGGGCGCCGGGGAGCTGTTTTTT. The full variable domain, completed using reference TRBV9 and TRBJ2-2, is DSGVTQTPKHLITATGQRVTLRCSPRSGDLSVYWYQQSLDQGLQFLIQYYNGEERAKGNILERFSAQQFPDLHSELNLSSLELGDSALYFCASSPLGGAGELFFGEGSRLTVL.

This chain connects TRBV7-8 to TRBJ2-3, with D possibly TRBD2 on 5 matching bases. Germline V gene sequence: CDR1 SGHVS, CDR2 FQNEAQ. This CDR3 region has 15 residues. Trimming took 1 base from V and 1 from J, leaving 9 bases between them. CDR3 loop: CASSLVLSGTDTQYF. CDR3 coding DNA: TGTGCCAGCAGCTTAGTTCTTAGCGGCACAGATACGCAGTATTTT.

The chain has TRBV18 and TRBJ2-5; 7 nucleotides line up with TRBD1. V lost 4 bases, J lost 5 bases, and 16 bases stayed unmatched. Germline V CDR1 and CDR2: KGHSH, LQKENI. This CDR3 comprises 17 residues. CDR3 DNA sequence: TGTGCCAGCTCACGCTACCTACTACAGGGGAATGGGGAGACCCAGTACTTC. Translated, it gives CASSRYLLQGNGETQYF.

The chain combines TRBV5-6 with TRBJ1-1; D possibly corresponds to TRBD1 (6 bases). Germline V gene lookup returns CDR1 SGHDT and CDR2 YYEEEE. The CDR3 is 15 amino acids. Trimming shortened V by 4 bases and J by 0 bases, and 13 bases separated the two germline ends. CDR3 nucleotide sequence: TGTGCCAGCAGCAAACAGACAGGAATGAACACTGAAGCTTTCTTT. It translates to CASSKQTGMNTEAFF.

The rearrangement links TRBV6-5 to TRBJ2-3, with 10 bases fitting TRBD1. J gave up 6 bases and V 0 bases, and 3 bases lay outside the gene matches. Germline values: CDR1 MNHEY, CDR2 SVGAGI. This CDR3 is built from 15 residues. This CDR3 is CASSYSTGGRDTQYF. The CDR3 DNA is TGTGCCAGCAGTTACTCGACAGGGGGCCGCGATACGCAGTATTTT.

The chain combines TRBV18 with TRBJ1-4; D may be TRBD1 (5 bases). V lost 6 bases and J lost 2, with 7 bases in between. The length of the CDR3 is 13 residues. Germline V gives CDR1 KGHSH, CDR2 LQKENI. CDR3 residues: CASSRDTNEKLFF. The CDR3 DNA follows: TGTGCCAGCTCTCGGGACACTAATGAAAAACTGTTTTTT.

J is TRBJ2-1 and V is TRBV12-5; D is perhaps TRBD2 (5 bases). V lost 5 bases to trimming and J lost 10 bases, with 24 bases between them. Germline V gene sequence: CDR1 LGHNT, CDR2 FRNRAP. CDR3 length equals 16 residues. The DNA for the CDR3 is TGTGCTAGTGGTCCCCGGGGAAGCGTCGGGTTAAACGAGCAGTTCTTC. It translates to CASGPRGSVGLNEQFF.

The sample holds a few counts of this clone. The V gene is TRBV11-2, the J gene TRBJ2-3; TRBD1 aligns across 7 bases. J gave up 1 base and V 5 bases, and 6 bases lay outside the gene matches. This CDR3 spans 15 amino acids. CDR1 and CDR2 from the germline V gene are SGHAT and FQNNGV. The CDR3 loop is CASSVRGTGTDTQYF. The CDR3, as DNA: TGTGCCAGCAGCGTTAGGGGGACAGGCACAGATACGCAGTATTTT.

The chain carries TRBV19 and TRBJ1-2; no firm D call. There are 14 residues in the CDR3. Germline V gene sequence: CDR1 LNHDA, CDR2 SQIVND (reference sequence). Trimming left V 1 base short and J 0 bases short, with 6 bases between. This chain's CDR3 is CASSIGTANYGYTF. Here the CDR3 DNA reads TGTGCCAGTAGTATAGGAACGGCTAACTATGGCTACACCTTC.

The gene calls are TRBV5-1 and TRBJ1-1; D perhaps matches TRBD1 (6 bases). Trimming took off 3 bases at V and 5 bases at J, with 17 bases between the two ends. The length of the CDR3 is 15 residues. Germline CDR1 reads SGHRS; CDR2 reads YFSETQ. The CDR3 sequence: CASSSDGGLGTEAFF. As DNA, the CDR3 is TGCGCCAGCAGCTCCGACGGGGGGCTGGGTACTGAAGCTTTCTTT.

This clone was observed a handful of times. The genes are TRBV11-2 and TRBJ2-7, with D uncertain. Trimming stripped 1 base from V and 2 bases from J, with 9 bases between. This CDR3 is 14 amino acids long. The germline CDR1 and CDR2 sequences are SGHAT and FQNNGV. The CDR3 DNA reads as TGTGCCAGCAGCTTAGCGGACGGCCCCTACGAGCAGTACTTC. It yields the protein CASSLADGPYEQYF.

This clone was recorded only once. The rearrangement links TRBV4-1 to TRBJ1-2, with TRBD1 matching over 9 bases. Trimming removed 0 bases from V and 0 bases from J; junction bases left unmatched: 11. Per germline, CDR1 MGHRA and CDR2 YSYEKL. This CDR3 contains 19 residues. The CDR3 reads CASSQDIRTGAATNYGYTF. The CDR3 nucleotides are TGCGCCAGCAGCCAAGATATCAGGACAGGGGCTGCAACTAACTATGGCTACACCTTC.

The chain combines TRBV10-2 with TRBJ2-2, with D uncertain. Germline CDR1 is WSHSY and CDR2 is SAAADI. This CDR3 comprises 18 residues. V was pared by 2 bases and J by 5 bases, with 21 bases between. CDR3 loop: CASSEEVPTLARTGELFF. The CDR3 coding sequence is TGCGCCAGCAGTGAGGAAGTTCCGACCCTCGCTCGGACCGGGGAGCTGTTTTTT.

The chain joins TRBV4-1 to TRBJ2-1; 10 bases agree with TRBD2. CDR3 length equals 16 residues. V shed 4 bases and J 7 bases; nucleotides not matched to a gene: 10. In germline, CDR1 is MGHRA, CDR2 YSYEKL. As DNA, the CDR3 is TGCGCCAGCAGCCGCGGACTAGCGGCGATATCAAATGAGCAGTTCTTC. As protein: CASSRGLAAISNEQFF.

V usage is TRBV19 and J usage is TRBJ1-2; tentatively, D is TRBD1 (6 bases). V lost 4 bases, J lost 8 bases, and 17 bases lay in between. CDR3 length: 14 residues. From germline, CDR1 is LNHDA and CDR2 SQIVND (reference sequence). In nucleotides, the CDR3 is TGTGCCAGTAGTAGCGGACAGAATTTGAGGGGCTACACCTTC. Translating it yields CASSSGQNLRGYTF.

This chain connects TRBV7-2 to TRBJ2-2; D assignment may be TRBD1 or TRBD2 (5 bases each). The V end was cut by 1 base, the J end by 1 base, with 7 bases between. Germline V CDR1 and CDR2: SGHTA, FQGNSA. The CDR3 loop spans 15 amino acids. CDR3 sequence reads: CASSLGDRNTGELFF. The DNA of the CDR3 is TGTGCCAGCAGCTTAGGGGACCGGAACACCGGGGAGCTGTTTTTT. Full variable domain (remainder filled in from reference TRBV7-2 and TRBJ2-2): GAGVSQSPSNKVTEKGKDVELRCDPISGHTALYWYRQSLGQGLEFLIYFQGNSAPDKSGLPSDRFSAERTGGSVSTLTIQRTQQEDSAVYLCASSLGDRNTGELFFGEGSRLTVL.

The rearrangement uses TRBV7-6 and TRBJ1-5; D gene ambiguous. CDR3 length: 13 amino acids. The V end was cut by 1 base, the J end by 7 bases, with 8 bases between. The germline V gene encodes CDR1 SGHVS and CDR2 FNYEAQ. In nucleotides, the CDR3 is TGTGCCAGCAGCTTAGAGGAGGGCCAGCCCCAGCATTTT. As protein: CASSLEEGQPQHF. Full variable domain (rest looked up from reference TRBV7-6 and TRBJ1-5): GAGVSQSPRYKVTKRGQDVALRCDPISGHVSLYWYRQALGQGPEFLTYFNYEAQQDKSGLPNDRFSAERPEGSISTLTIQRTEQRDSAMYRCASSLEEGQPQHFGDGTRLSIL.